This TCR beta chain is drawn from a study of post-analysis software for immune sequencing data. Overall study context: The disease courses covered relapsing-remitting, secondary progressive and progressive-relapsing multiple sclerosis. Study-wide findings and caveats: The study found TRBV5-6, TRBV5-1 and TRBV20-1 among five or six TRBV segments more frequent in patients than controls. With F measure, samples from one preparation batch clustered together strongly.

Included in the TCR beta cDNA libraries were unique molecular identifiers. TCRdb independently ran MiXCR on the PCR reads; one entry per CDR3 protein. The table includes about 820,000 distinct CDR3 sequences, approximately 50% detected once. This clonotype was detected a few times. Antigen: not known. The CDR3 totals 15 residues. Trimming cost V 4 bases and J 5 bases, with 15 bases left between them. The receptor was derived from a girl under 18 with multiple sclerosis. The material sequenced was blood. The chain combines TRBV12-3 or TRBV12-4 with TRBJ2-1; possible D gene TRBD2, 6 bases. As DNA, the CDR3 is TGTGCCAGCAGTTCTAGGGAGGTTAACGACAATGAGCAGTTCTTC. This encodes CASSSREVNDNEQFF.